This T cell receptor beta chain was recovered during a study of blood T cell repertoires in COVID-19. Assay: immunoSEQ multiplex PCR; the TCRdb copy retains only in-frame clones and omits some. Altogether about 73,000 clones are present, about 80% being singletons, with the ten largest covering around 28%. This clone occurred a few times. The CDR3 is 13 amino acids. The ends lost 4 bases at V and 7 bases at J; junction bases unmatched: 4. Germline CDR1 is MDHEN and CDR2 is SYDVKM. The material sequenced was peripheral blood. This chain links TRBV28 with TRBJ1-2, with 9 bases aligning to TRBD1. The sequence derives from a human donor in a cohort sampled during active COVID-19. This CDR3 reads CASSSGTGLGYTF. The CDR3 nucleotides are TGTGCCAGCAGTTCGGGGACAGGGCTTGGCTACACCTTC.